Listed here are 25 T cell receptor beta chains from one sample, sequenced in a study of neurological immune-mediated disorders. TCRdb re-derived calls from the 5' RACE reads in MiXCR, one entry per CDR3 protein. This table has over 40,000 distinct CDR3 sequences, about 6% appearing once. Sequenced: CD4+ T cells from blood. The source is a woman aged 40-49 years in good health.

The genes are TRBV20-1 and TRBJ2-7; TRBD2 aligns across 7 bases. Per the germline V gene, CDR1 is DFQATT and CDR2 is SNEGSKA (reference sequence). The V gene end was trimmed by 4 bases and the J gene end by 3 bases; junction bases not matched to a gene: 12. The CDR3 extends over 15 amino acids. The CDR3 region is CSANFRLAGIYEQYF. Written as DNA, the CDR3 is TGCAGTGCTAACTTCAGACTAGCCGGCATCTACGAGCAGTACTTC.

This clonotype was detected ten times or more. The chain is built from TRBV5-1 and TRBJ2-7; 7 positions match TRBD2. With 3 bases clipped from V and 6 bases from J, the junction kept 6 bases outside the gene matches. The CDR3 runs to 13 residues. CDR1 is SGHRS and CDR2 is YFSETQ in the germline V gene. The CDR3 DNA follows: TGCGCCAGCAGCTCGGGGGGAAGTGTCGAGCAGTACTTC. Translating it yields CASSSGGSVEQYF.

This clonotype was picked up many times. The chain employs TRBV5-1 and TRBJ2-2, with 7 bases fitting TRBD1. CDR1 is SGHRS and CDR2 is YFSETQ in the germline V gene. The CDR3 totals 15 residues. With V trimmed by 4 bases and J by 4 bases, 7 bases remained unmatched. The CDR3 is CASSQTGAGTGELFF. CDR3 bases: TGCGCCAGCAGCCAAACAGGGGCGGGCACCGGGGAGCTGTTTTTT.

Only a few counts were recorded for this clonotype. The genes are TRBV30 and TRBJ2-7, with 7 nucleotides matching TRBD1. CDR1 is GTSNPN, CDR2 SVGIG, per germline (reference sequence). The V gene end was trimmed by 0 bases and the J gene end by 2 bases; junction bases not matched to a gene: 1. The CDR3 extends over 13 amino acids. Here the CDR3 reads CAWSVTGAYEQYF. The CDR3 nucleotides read TGTGCCTGGAGTGTAACAGGGGCCTACGAGCAGTACTTC.

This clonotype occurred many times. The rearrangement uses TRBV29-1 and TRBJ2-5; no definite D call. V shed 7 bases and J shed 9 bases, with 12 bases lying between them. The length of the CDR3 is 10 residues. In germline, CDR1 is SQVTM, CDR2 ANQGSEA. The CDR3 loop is CSAGVGSQYF. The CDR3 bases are TGCAGCGCTGGGGTCGGATCCCAGTACTTC.

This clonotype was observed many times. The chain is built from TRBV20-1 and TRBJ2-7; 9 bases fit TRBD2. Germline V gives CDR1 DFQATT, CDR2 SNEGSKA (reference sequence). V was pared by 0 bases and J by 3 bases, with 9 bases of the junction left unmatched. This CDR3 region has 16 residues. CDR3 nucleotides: TGCAGTGCTAGAGATCGATCAAGCGGGAGGATCTACGAGCAGTACTTC. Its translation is CSARDRSSGRIYEQYF.

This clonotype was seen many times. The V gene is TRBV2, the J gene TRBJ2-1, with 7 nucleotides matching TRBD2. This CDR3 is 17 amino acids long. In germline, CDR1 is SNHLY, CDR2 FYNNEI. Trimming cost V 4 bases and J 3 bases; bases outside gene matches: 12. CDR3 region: CASSATGTTLFYNEQFF. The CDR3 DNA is TGTGCCAGCAGTGCTACCGGGACTACCCTTTTCTACAATGAGCAGTTCTTC.

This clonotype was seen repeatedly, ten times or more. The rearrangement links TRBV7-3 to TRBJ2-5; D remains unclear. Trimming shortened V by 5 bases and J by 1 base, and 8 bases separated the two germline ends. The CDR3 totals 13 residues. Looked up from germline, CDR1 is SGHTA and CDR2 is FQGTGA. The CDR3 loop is CASSRRPQETQYF. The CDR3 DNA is TGTGCCAGCAGCCGACGACCCCAAGAGACCCAGTACTTC.

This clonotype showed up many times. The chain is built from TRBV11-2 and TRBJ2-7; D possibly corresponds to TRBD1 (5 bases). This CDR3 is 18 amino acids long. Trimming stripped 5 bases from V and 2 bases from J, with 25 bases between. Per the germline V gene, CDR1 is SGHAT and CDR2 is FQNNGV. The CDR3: CASSRFSSPRRDPYEQYF. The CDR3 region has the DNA TGTGCCAGCAGCAGATTTTCCAGCCCCCGCAGGGATCCCTACGAGCAGTACTTC.

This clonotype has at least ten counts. The CDR3 bases are TGTGCCAGCAGCCATAGGGGGAGAGGCACTGAAGCTTTCTTT. It codes for CASSHRGRGTEAFF. This chain joins TRBV3-1 and TRBJ1-1; weak D call: TRBD1 (6 bases). The germline V and J ends were trimmed by 3 bases and 4 bases, with 12 bases remaining between them. Germline-derived CDR1 and CDR2 are LGHDT and YNNKEL (reference sequence). This CDR3 is built from 14 residues.

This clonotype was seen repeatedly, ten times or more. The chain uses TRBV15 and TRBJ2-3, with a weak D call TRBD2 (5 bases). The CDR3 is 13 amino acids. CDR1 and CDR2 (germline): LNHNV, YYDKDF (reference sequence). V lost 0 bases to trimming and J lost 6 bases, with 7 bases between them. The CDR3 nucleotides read TGTGCCACCAGCAGAGACACGGGGGATACGCAGTATTTT. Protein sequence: CATSRDTGDTQYF.

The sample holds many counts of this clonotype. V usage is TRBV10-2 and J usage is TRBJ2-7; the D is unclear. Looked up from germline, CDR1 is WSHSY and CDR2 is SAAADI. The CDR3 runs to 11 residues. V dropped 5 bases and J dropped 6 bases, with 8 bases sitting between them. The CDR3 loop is CASSSVLEQYF. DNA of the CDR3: TGCGCCAGCAGTTCGGTTCTCGAGCAGTACTTC.

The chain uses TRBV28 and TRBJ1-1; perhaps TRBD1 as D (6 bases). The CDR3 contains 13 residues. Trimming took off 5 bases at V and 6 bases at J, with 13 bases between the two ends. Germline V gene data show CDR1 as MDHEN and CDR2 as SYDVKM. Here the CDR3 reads CASSIQGRPEAFF. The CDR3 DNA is TGTGCCAGCAGTATCCAGGGGAGACCTGAAGCTTTCTTT. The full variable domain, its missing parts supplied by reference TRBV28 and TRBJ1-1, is DVKVTQSSRYLVKRTGEKVFLECVQDMDHENMFWYRQDPGLGLRLIYFSYDVKMKEKGDIPEGYSVSREKKERFSLILESASTNQTSMYLCASSIQGRPEAFFGQGTRLTVV.

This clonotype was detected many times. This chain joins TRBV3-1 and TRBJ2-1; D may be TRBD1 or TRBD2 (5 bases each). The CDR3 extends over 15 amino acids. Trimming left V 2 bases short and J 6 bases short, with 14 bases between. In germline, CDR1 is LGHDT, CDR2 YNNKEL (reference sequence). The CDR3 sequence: CASSQSWTGGNEQFF. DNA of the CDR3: TGTGCCAGCAGCCAATCGTGGACTGGGGGCAATGAGCAGTTCTTC.

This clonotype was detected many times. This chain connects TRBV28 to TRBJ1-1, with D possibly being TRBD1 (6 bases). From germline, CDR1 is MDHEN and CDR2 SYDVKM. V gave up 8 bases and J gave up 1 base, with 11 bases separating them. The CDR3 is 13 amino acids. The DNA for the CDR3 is TGTGCCAGCGCAGGGACACCGAACACTGAAGCTTTCTTT. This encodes CASAGTPNTEAFF.

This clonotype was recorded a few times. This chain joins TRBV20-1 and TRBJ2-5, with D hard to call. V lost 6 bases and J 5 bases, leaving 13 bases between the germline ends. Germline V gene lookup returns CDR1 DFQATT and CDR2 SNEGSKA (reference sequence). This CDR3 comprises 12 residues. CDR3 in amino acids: CSARVSLETQYF. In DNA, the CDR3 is TGCAGTGCGCGAGTGAGCCTGGAGACCCAGTACTTC.

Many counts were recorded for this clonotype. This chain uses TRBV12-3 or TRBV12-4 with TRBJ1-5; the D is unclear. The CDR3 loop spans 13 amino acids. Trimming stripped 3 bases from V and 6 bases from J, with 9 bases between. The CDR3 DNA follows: TGTGCCAGCAGTTTCGATTTGGGTCAGCCCCAGCATTTT. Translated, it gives CASSFDLGQPQHF.

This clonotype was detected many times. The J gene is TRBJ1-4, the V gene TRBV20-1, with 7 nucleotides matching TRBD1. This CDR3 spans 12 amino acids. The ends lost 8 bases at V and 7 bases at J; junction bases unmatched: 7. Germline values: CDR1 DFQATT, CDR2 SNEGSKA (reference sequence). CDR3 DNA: TGCAGTTCCACAGGGGCGGGTGAAAAACTGTTTTTT. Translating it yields CSSTGAGEKLFF.

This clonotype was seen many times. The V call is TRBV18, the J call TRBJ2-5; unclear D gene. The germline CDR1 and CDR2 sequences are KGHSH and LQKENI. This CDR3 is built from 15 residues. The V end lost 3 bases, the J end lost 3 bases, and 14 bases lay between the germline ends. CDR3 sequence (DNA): TGTGCCAGCTCACCGCTTGGGTACACTGAAGAGACCCAGTACTTC. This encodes CASSPLGYTEETQYF.

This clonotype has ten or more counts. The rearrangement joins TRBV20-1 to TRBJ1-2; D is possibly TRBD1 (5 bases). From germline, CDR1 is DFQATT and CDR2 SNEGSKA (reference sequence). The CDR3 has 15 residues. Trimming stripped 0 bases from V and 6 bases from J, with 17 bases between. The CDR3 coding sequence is TGCAGTGCTAGAGAATTAGGAAAGGGGAGAAATGGCTACACCTTC. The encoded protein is CSARELGKGRNGYTF.

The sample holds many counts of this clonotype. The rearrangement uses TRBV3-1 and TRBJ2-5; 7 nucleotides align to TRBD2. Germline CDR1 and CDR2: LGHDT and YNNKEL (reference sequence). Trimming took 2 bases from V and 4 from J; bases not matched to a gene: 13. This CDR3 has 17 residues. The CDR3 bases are TGTGCCAGCAGCCAACGAGGGAGGGCTCCAAGAATAGAGACCCAGTACTTC. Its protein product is CASSQRGRAPRIETQYF.

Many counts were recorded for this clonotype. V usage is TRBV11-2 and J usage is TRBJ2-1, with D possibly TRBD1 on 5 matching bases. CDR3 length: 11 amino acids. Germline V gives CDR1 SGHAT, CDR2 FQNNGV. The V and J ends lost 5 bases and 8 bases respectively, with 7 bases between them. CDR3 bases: TGTGCCAGCAGCCGACAGTATGAGCAGTTCTTC. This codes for CASSRQYEQFF.

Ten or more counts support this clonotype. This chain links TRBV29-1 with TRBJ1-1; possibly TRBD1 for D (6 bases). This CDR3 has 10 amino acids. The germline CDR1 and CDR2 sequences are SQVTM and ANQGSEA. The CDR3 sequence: CSAGVTEAFF. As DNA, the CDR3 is TGCAGTGCAGGGGTCACTGAAGCTTTCTTT.

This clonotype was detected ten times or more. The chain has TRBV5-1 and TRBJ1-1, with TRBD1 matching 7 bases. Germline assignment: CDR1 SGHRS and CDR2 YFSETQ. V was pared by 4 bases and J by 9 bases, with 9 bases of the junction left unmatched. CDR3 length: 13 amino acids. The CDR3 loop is CASSLEQGIKAFF. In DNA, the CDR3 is TGCGCCAGCAGCCTGGAACAGGGGATCAAAGCTTTCTTT.

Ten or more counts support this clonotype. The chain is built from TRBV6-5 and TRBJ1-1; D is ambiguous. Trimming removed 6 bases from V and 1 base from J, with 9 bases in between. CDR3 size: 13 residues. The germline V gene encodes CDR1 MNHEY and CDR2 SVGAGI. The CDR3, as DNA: TGTGCCAGCAGCCTGTATACGAACACTGAAGCTTTCTTT. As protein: CASSLYTNTEAFF.